This TCR beta chain stems from a study of blood T cell repertoires in COVID-19. Background on the study: T cells, B-cell-depleted T cells, or PBMCs provided the cDNA or gDNA that served as material.

TCRdb's copy holds only in-frame clones and misses some; the assay was immunoSEQ multiplex PCR. The table lists about 32,000 clones, around 87% of them singletons. Trimming cost V 0 bases and J 6 bases, with 19 bases left between them. Germline CDR1 WNHNN, CDR2 SYGVQD (reference sequence). The CDR3 is 17 residues long. The V call is TRBV10-1, the J call TRBJ2-3; D remains unclear. The source material was peripheral blood. This sequence was found in a man in his forties or fifties with active or convalescent COVID-19. The CDR3 protein is CASSESFFPRAADTQYF. As DNA, the CDR3 is TGCGCCAGCAGTGAGTCTTTTTTTCCTAGAGCCGCGGATACGCAGTATTTT.